Below are 10 T cell receptor beta chains sequenced from a single sample in a study of cytomegalovirus exposure and HLA in healthy donors. Primers included in the PCR were 60 Vbeta and 13 Jbeta primers. Sequenced by immunoSEQ multiplex PCR; TCRdb stores in-frame clones only, minus some. The repertoire holds tens of thousands of clones, around 59% seen once, with 2% to 2.5% in the top ten. Source material: PBMCs. The receptors originated from a human donor in good health.

The chain combines TRBV5-8 with TRBJ2-1; 10 nucleotides line up with TRBD1. V lost 0 bases to trimming and J lost 3 bases; unmatched junction nucleotides: 9. The CDR3 covers 18 residues. Germline assignment: CDR1 SGHTS and CDR2 YDEGEE. The CDR3 spells CASSLVLGTGVDYNEQFF. The CDR3 nucleotides read TGTGCCAGCAGCTTGGTCTTGGGGACAGGGGTAGACTACAATGAGCAGTTCTTC. Full variable domain (rest looked up from reference TRBV5-8 and TRBJ2-1): EAGVTQSPTHLIKTRGQQATLRCSPISGHTSVYWYQQALGLGLQFLLWYDEGEERNRGNFPPRFSGRQFPNYSSELNVNALELEDSALYLCASSLVLGTGVDYNEQFFGPGTRLTVL.

The chain links TRBV5-6 to TRBJ1-1; 7 bases agree with TRBD1. In germline, CDR1 is SGHDT, CDR2 YYEEEE. The V segment lost 4 bases and the J segment 0 bases; nucleotides outside the gene matches: 15. CDR3 length equals 18 residues. CDR3 nucleotide sequence: TGTGCCAGCAGCCCGATCGACAGGGCGTTTAACATGAACACTGAAGCTTTCTTT. As protein: CASSPIDRAFNMNTEAFF. Using reference TRBV5-6 and TRBJ1-1 for the parts outside the CDR3, the full variable domain is DAGVTQSPTHLIKTRGQQVTLRCSPKSGHDTVSWYQQALGQGPQFIFQYYEEEERQRGNFPDRFSGHQFPNYSSELNVNALLLGDSALYLCASSPIDRAFNMNTEAFFGQGTRLTVV.

The chain carries TRBV19 and TRBJ2-4; 9 nucleotides match TRBD2. CDR3 length: 16 residues. From germline, CDR1 is LNHDA and CDR2 SQIVND (reference sequence). V trimming: 0 bases; J trimming: 6 bases; junction bases outside the gene matches: 6. CDR3 sequence reads: CASSIDGGLAVNIQYF. The CDR3 nucleotides are TGTGCCAGTAGTATAGATGGGGGACTAGCAGTAAACATTCAGTACTTC.

The chain couples TRBV15 to TRBJ2-1; the D gene is possibly TRBD1 (6 bases). CDR1 is LNHNV, CDR2 YYDKDF, per germline (reference sequence). This CDR3 has 15 residues. Trimming cost V 0 bases and J 9 bases, with 15 bases left between them. The CDR3 DNA reads TGTGCCACCAGCAGAGATCGTCAGAGCAGGGGTGAGCAGTTCTTC. Its protein product is CATSRDRQSRGEQFF.

This chain uses TRBV6-1 with TRBJ1-5; 8 bases match TRBD1. There are 16 residues in the CDR3. Trimming cost V 0 bases and J 1 base; bases outside gene matches: 2. Per germline, CDR1 MNHNS and CDR2 SASEGT. CDR3 sequence: CASSEAQGASNQPQHF. The CDR3 DNA reads TGTGCCAGCAGTGAAGCGCAGGGGGCCAGCAATCAGCCCCAGCATTTT.

A word on this clone: One end of the junction fails to match germline, which may point to a read error. The chain carries TRBV7-7 and TRBJ1-1; a possible D gene is TRBD1 (5 bases). CDR3 size: 13 residues. Germline loops: CDR1 SSHAT, CDR2 FNYEAQ (reference sequence). The CDR3 sequence is CASSPTENTEAFF. Here the CDR3 DNA reads TGTGCTAGCAGCCCGACAGAGAACACTGAAGCTTTCTTT. The full variable domain, rest sourced from reference TRBV7-7 and TRBJ1-1, is GAGVSQSPRYKVTKRGQDVTLRCDPISSHATLYWYQQALGQGPEFLTYFNYEAQPDKSGLPSDRFSAERPEGSISTLTIQRTEQRDSAMYRCASSPTENTEAFFGQGTRLTVV.

The chain is built from TRBV6-1 and TRBJ1-6; 9 bases fit TRBD1. CDR1 is MNHNS and CDR2 is SASEGT in the germline V gene. Germline trimming cut 10 bases from V and 7 bases from J; bases unmatched to any gene: 2. This CDR3 comprises 12 residues. CDR3 residues: CANGQGNSPLHF. The CDR3 region has the DNA TGTGCCAACGGACAGGGGAATTCACCCCTCCACTTT.

The V call is TRBV2, the J call TRBJ2-1; 12 bases map to TRBD2. With V trimmed by 0 bases and J by 8 bases, 2 bases remained unmatched. This CDR3 comprises 15 residues. From germline, CDR1 is SNHLY and CDR2 FYNNEI. CDR3 in amino acids: CASSEASSGGDEQFF. CDR3 nucleotides: TGTGCCAGCAGTGAAGCATCTAGCGGGGGGGATGAGCAGTTCTTC.

The V and J genes are TRBV11-2 and TRBJ1-1; no reliable D call. Between the trimmed V and J ends, which lost 4 bases and 0 bases, there was a span of 18 bases. Germline loops: CDR1 SGHAT, CDR2 FQNNGV. This CDR3 has 17 residues. The chain's CDR3 is CASSSSGYMLLNTEAFF. CDR3 in DNA: TGTGCCAGCAGCTCCTCCGGGTACATGCTCTTGAACACTGAAGCTTTCTTT.

This clone was seen just once. V and J are TRBV2 and TRBJ2-7; D is possibly TRBD1 (6 bases). V lost 5 bases and J lost 5, with 13 bases in between. In germline, CDR1 is SNHLY, CDR2 FYNNEI. The CDR3 runs to 13 residues. The CDR3 bases are TGTGCCAGCAGTACAGGGTTACCCCACGAGCAGTACTTC. As protein: CASSTGLPHEQYF.